This is a list of T cell receptor beta chains from one sample in a study of monozygotic twins with inflammatory bowel disease. TCRdb re-called the 5' RACE reads and shows each CDR3 protein once, DNA omitted. The table counts 350,000 to 500,000 distinct CDR3 sequences; about 2.6% lies in the top ten. The specimen was blood. The receptors originated from a human donor with ulcerative colitis or Crohn's disease, or a healthy co-twin of an affected twin (not recorded which). Each CDR3 is given with its conserved first and last residue.

TRBJ2-2	TRBV15	CATSRVEGPHTGELFF
TRBJ2-2	TRBV27	CASSFIGTGAGELFF
TRBJ1-3	TRBV12-3/TRBV12-4	CASSLFTGSGNTIYF
TRBJ2-3	TRBV28	CASSKGIAGDTQYF
TRBJ1-4	TRBV7-9	CASRAGGGEKLFF
TRBJ2-2	TRBV27	CASSSYGELFF
TRBJ2-6	TRBV20-1	CSASGTVGANVLTF
TRBJ1-6	TRBV11-3	CASSLLEDSPLHF
TRBJ1-6	TRBV5-1	CASSSHPGGGGSYNSPLHF
TRBJ2-1	TRBV7-6	CASSLFPPGGYEQFF
TRBJ2-3	TRBV5-5	CASSLDQGGTDTQYF
TRBJ2-5	TRBV29-1	CRGLRVEETQYF
TRBJ1-1	TRBV7-9	CASHPGGEAFF
TRBJ2-3	TRBV6-2/TRBV6-3	CASSLHGGTQYF
TRBJ2-3	TRBV7-8	CASSLRGLTDTQYF
TRBJ1-5	TRBV6-2/TRBV6-3	CASYPTGASNQPQHF
TRBJ2-3	TRBV19	CATSGTSNLAQYF
TRBJ2-5	TRBV7-8	CASSERTLGETQYF
TRBJ1-4	TRBV11-2	CASSLRSDSSNEKLFF
TRBJ1-6	TRBV5-1	CASSLGQCSYNSPLHF
TRBJ1-1	TRBV5-1	CASSTGTVGTEAFF
TRBJ1-6	TRBV24-1	CATSDSRPGTANSPLHF
TRBJ1-6	TRBV7-2	CASSQSTGAGSPLHF
TRBJ1-1	TRBV7-2	CASSLGLGGTEAFF
TRBJ1-5	TRBV19	CASSPSGTGVQPQHF
TRBJ2-1	TRBV6-1	CASRELLTGPEGSEQFF
TRBJ1-2	TRBV3-1	CASSQDGRTYTF
TRBJ2-1	TRBV6-5	CASSLTTPPGEQFF
TRBJ2-4	TRBV20-1	CSARAQGAKNIQYF
TRBJ1-1	TRBV19	CASSIVGQLNTEAFF
TRBJ2-3	TRBV5-1	CASSFNPASGGDTQYF
TRBJ2-7	TRBV20-1	CSYGGTSGDEQYF
TRBJ1-1	TRBV5-1	CASSLAGGQGTEAFF
TRBJ1-6	TRBV9	CASSVLGSYNSPLHF
TRBJ2-1	TRBV28	CASGNSGKSSEQFF
TRBJ1-5	TRBV30	CAWSKGNQPQHF
TRBJ2-2	TRBV7-2	CASSLGLAGADTGELFF
TRBJ2-1	TRBV29-1	CSVASLNYNEQFF
TRBJ2-5	TRBV5-4	CASSYGTQETQYF
TRBJ1-5	TRBV7-2	CASSSKGLEGYQPQHF
TRBJ1-2	TRBV20-1	CSASYVNYGYTF
TRBJ2-3	TRBV5-1	CASSLAGRSTDTQYF
TRBJ2-1	TRBV7-2	CASSSGGLAYNEQFF
TRBJ1-1	TRBV20-1	CSALNLGDFIGTEAFF
TRBJ2-5	TRBV7-9	CASSRMTSGAQETQYF
TRBJ1-1	TRBV6-6	CASSPTGVGAEAFF
TRBJ2-1	TRBV7-2	CASREGTGGRNEQFF
TRBJ2-3	TRBV27	CASSPSQPSTDTQYF
TRBJ2-2	TRBV9	CASSVDGALPGELFF
TRBJ1-1	TRBV27	CASSFTVNTEAFF
TRBJ2-7	TRBV11-2	CASSFRMDAGTATYEQYF
TRBJ2-7	TRBV20-1	CSAPTSASYEQYF
TRBJ1-1	TRBV3-1	CASSQGGTEAFF
TRBJ1-1	TRBV20-1	CSASSPMNTEAFF
TRBJ2-7	TRBV29-1	CSVVRGYEQYF